Listed below are T cell receptor beta chains from one sample, sequenced in a study of OX40 agonist ivuxolimab in advanced cancers. Method: immunoSEQ multiplex PCR; TCRdb's copy keeps in-frame clones and lacks some. Here the sample spans fewer than 120,000 clones, roughly 90% being singletons. The sequenced sample was CD4+ or CD8+ T cells sorted from blood, obtained in a trial of the OX40 agonist ivuxolimab. These receptors all come from an adult with an advanced solid tumor such as melanoma, head and neck, liver or kidney cancer. The conserved cysteine and the conserved F or W are not part of the CDR3 here. Clone sizes are given selectively: once, few, many, or a class where the clone is expanded.

>TRBV5-1|.|TRBJ1-5
ASRGDSGGLSGNQPQH
>TRBV2|.|TRBJ1-1
ASRKGPGATEAF
>TRBV5-1|.|TRBJ2-2
ASTRQPNTGELF
>TRBV28|.|TRBJ2-7
ASKNSGDSYEQY
>TRBV4-3|few|TRBJ1-2
ASSQDMGSFYGYT
>TRBV4-3|.|TRBJ2-1
ASSLRGDNEQF
>TRBV9|.|TRBJ1-4
ASSVGGAGAPGSNEKLF
>TRBV6-4|once|TRBJ1-1
ASSPKGQGGRVDTEAF
>TRBV5-5|.|TRBJ1-5
ASSLLGRGDNQPQH
>TRBV15|.|TRBJ2-2
ATLWGQGTGELF
>TRBV11-2|.|TRBJ2-2
ASSLAGGTGELF
>TRBV11-3|.|TRBJ2-7
ASSLTGQSHYEQY
>TRBV6-1|few|TRBJ1-1
ASSVQLDAEAF
>TRBV28|.|TRBJ2-2
ASSLHRADTGELF
>TRBV19|.|TRBJ2-7
ASSIGSYEQY
>TRBV6-1|.|TRBJ2-3
ASSEAEPGQGADTQY
>TRBV21-1|.|TRBJ1-5
ASSESRVSNQPQH
>TRBV7-3|.|TRBJ2-7
ASSLEGSTYYEQY
>TRBV7-2|.|TRBJ1-1
ASSLETREAF
>TRBV10-3|.|TRBJ2-1
AIRETNEQF
>TRBV18|.|TRBJ1-5
ASSRDRGWVSNQPQH
>TRBV5-1|few|TRBJ2-5
ASSLGEETQY
>TRBV27|.|TRBJ1-5
ASSPPRTASHQPQH
>TRBV2|.|TRBJ1-2
ASKTDRAYYGYT
>TRBV30|.|TRBJ1-5
AWSPKGWGYQPQH
>TRBV6-6|.|TRBJ2-3
ASGRDTQY
>TRBV14|.|TRBJ2-7
ASSQRQGAGNEQY
>TRBV6-1|.|TRBJ2-7
ASSEALSSGRPYPYEQY
>TRBV19|.|TRBJ2-5
ASRDQGKTQY
>TRBV5-1|.|TRBJ1-4
ASSLAQGMGEKLF
>TRBV19|.|TRBJ1-5
ASRSGEPQH
>TRBV28|.|TRBJ2-5
ASSDHQGGGTQY
>TRBV6-1|.|TRBJ2-6
ASSVLERPMT
>TRBV5-5|.|TRBJ1-3
ASSEDPAGDTIY
>TRBV4-2|.|TRBJ2-1
ASSLRTSGSRNEQF
>TRBV29-1|.|TRBJ2-3
SVGAPTDTQY
>TRBV7-2|.|TRBJ1-1
ASSLGQGTTEEAF
>TRBV10-3|.|TRBJ2-3
AISDLGDSTDTQY
>TRBV19|.|TRBJ1-1
ASNTVGRVEAEAF
>TRBV7-2|.|.
ASSPSARGNEQY
>TRBV11-2|.|TRBJ2-5
ASSLGQRETQY
>TRBV4-3|.|TRBJ1-2
ASSQGQGSYGYT
>TRBV27|.|TRBJ1-3
ASSTHGKSSGNTIY
>TRBV30|.|TRBJ1-4
AWRAFSGGLLLSTNEKLF
>TRBV10-3|.|TRBJ2-7
AISARREAYEQY
>TRBV6-1|.|TRBJ1-5
ASMGQGYNQPQH
>TRBV6-1|.|TRBJ2-5
ASRGPGRETQY
>TRBV4-2|.|TRBJ2-7
ASSQGPTREGYEQY
>TRBV5-1|.|TRBJ1-1
ASSLTHGTGDNTEAF
>TRBV25-1|.|TRBJ2-7
ASSESRGTGTRYEQY
>TRBV28|.|TRBJ1-1
ASSRRPPRVNTEAF
>TRBV6-1|.|TRBJ1-1
ASQRGGADTEAF
>TRBV7-9|few|TRBJ1-1
ASSPKTGEAF
>TRBV6-1|.|TRBJ2-7
ASRGMWHEQY
>TRBV29-1|.|TRBJ1-6
SFASRGGKGNSPLH